Listed below are T cell receptor beta chains from one sample, sequenced in a study of cytomegalovirus exposure and HLA in healthy donors. TCRdb keeps only in-frame clones here, not all; method: immunoSEQ multiplex PCR. The sample lists about 160,000 clones, 75% to 80% occurring once. Source material: PBMCs. These receptors were obtained from a woman aged 50 to 65 in good health and CMV-seropositive. Both conserved end residues are part of each CDR3. A D gene is named only where the DNA matches it firmly. Only some rows state a clone size, as once, few, many or a class for expanded clones.

j_call: TRBJ2-7; clone_size: once; v_call: TRBV29-1; d_call: .; cdr3_aa: CSVEDLWAASYEQYF; cdr3_nt: TGCAGCGTTGAAGATCTTTGGGCTGCCTCCTACGAGCAGTACTTC
j_call: TRBJ1-5; clone_size: few; v_call: TRBV19; d_call: .; cdr3_aa: CAAGAGAEQPQHF; cdr3_nt: TGTGCCGCTGGGGCGGGGGCGGAACAGCCCCAGCATTTT
j_call: TRBJ1-2; clone_size: .; v_call: TRBV7-2; d_call: TRBD1; cdr3_aa: CASSLNRDRAHYGYTF; cdr3_nt: TGTGCCAGCAGCTTAAACCGGGACAGGGCACACTATGGCTACACCTTC
j_call: TRBJ1-2; clone_size: .; v_call: TRBV25-1; d_call: .; cdr3_aa: CASSEFHNYGYTF; cdr3_nt: TGTGCCAGCAGTGAATTTCATAACTATGGCTACACCTTC
j_call: TRBJ2-5; clone_size: few; v_call: TRBV2; d_call: TRBD1; cdr3_aa: CASSGDREETQYF; cdr3_nt: TGTGCCAGCAGTGGGGACAGGGAAGAGACCCAGTACTTC
j_call: TRBJ2-1; clone_size: .; v_call: TRBV9; d_call: TRBD2; cdr3_aa: CASSVLGSGSKDEQFF; cdr3_nt: TGTGCCAGCAGCGTCCTTGGTAGCGGGAGTAAGGATGAGCAGTTCTTC
j_call: TRBJ2-3; clone_size: .; v_call: TRBV7-9; d_call: .; cdr3_aa: CASSFYGGSSTDTQYF; cdr3_nt: TGTGCCAGCAGCTTTTATGGGGGGTCTAGCACAGATACGCAGTATTTT
j_call: TRBJ1-2; clone_size: .; v_call: TRBV10-3; d_call: TRBD1; cdr3_aa: CAISGQDRGQDGYTF; cdr3_nt: TGTGCCATCAGTGGGCAGGACAGGGGGCAGGATGGCTACACCTTC
j_call: TRBJ1-4; clone_size: .; v_call: TRBV25-1; d_call: TRBD1; cdr3_aa: CASSEFGTGSEKLFF; cdr3_nt: TGTGCCAGCAGTGAATTTGGGACAGGGAGTGAAAAACTGTTTTTT
j_call: TRBJ2-1; clone_size: .; v_call: TRBV6-1; d_call: TRBD1; cdr3_aa: CASSSGQRYNEQFF; cdr3_nt: TGTGCCAGCAGCTCGGGACAGCGCTACAATGAGCAGTTCTTC
j_call: TRBJ1-2; clone_size: .; v_call: TRBV10-3; d_call: TRBD1; cdr3_aa: CAISGQGKDYGYTF; cdr3_nt: TGTGCCATCAGTGGACAGGGAAAGGACTATGGCTACACCTTC
j_call: TRBJ2-2; clone_size: .; v_call: TRBV5-4; d_call: .; cdr3_aa: CASSDYRSPGELFF; cdr3_nt: TGTGCCAGCTCTGATTACAGATCACCAGGGGAGCTGTTTTTT
j_call: TRBJ1-2; clone_size: .; v_call: TRBV7-2; d_call: TRBD1; cdr3_aa: CASSARTGRDGYTF; cdr3_nt: TGTGCCAGCAGCGCCAGGACAGGGAGGGATGGCTACACCTTC
j_call: TRBJ2-3; clone_size: .; v_call: TRBV5-6; d_call: .; cdr3_aa: CASSLSADTQYF; cdr3_nt: TGTGCCAGCAGCTTGTCCGCAGATACGCAGTATTTT
j_call: TRBJ2-7; clone_size: .; v_call: TRBV5-1; d_call: TRBD2; cdr3_aa: CASSLGTSGYEQYF; cdr3_nt: TGCGCCAGCAGCTTGGGGACTAGCGGCTACGAGCAGTACTTC
j_call: TRBJ2-5; clone_size: .; v_call: TRBV11-2; d_call: TRBD2; cdr3_aa: CASSSGVAGVGETQYF; cdr3_nt: TGTGCCAGCAGCTCGGGGGTAGCGGGAGTAGGAGAGACCCAGTACTTC
j_call: TRBJ1-6; clone_size: .; v_call: TRBV2; d_call: TRBD1; cdr3_aa: CASSVAGTGPNSPLHF; cdr3_nt: TGTGCCAGCAGTGTCGCAGGGACAGGGCCTAATTCACCCCTCCACTTT
j_call: TRBJ1-1; clone_size: .; v_call: TRBV5-1; d_call: .; cdr3_aa: CASRLEVNTEAFF; cdr3_nt: TGCGCCAGCCGACTCGAGGTTAACACTGAAGCTTTCTTT
j_call: TRBJ2-2; clone_size: .; v_call: TRBV5-1; d_call: TRBD2; cdr3_aa: CASSYGGAGAGELFF; cdr3_nt: TGCGCCAGCAGCTACGGGGGGGCTGGGGCCGGGGAGCTGTTTTTT
j_call: TRBJ1-3; clone_size: .; v_call: TRBV6-6; d_call: .; cdr3_aa: CASSPTGGLNTIYF; cdr3_nt: TGTGCCAGCAGTCCCACGGGGGGCCTAAACACCATATATTTT
j_call: TRBJ2-5; clone_size: .; v_call: TRBV7-8; d_call: TRBD2; cdr3_aa: CASSLVVAGGPVETQYF; cdr3_nt: TGTGCCAGCAGCTTAGTGGTCGCGGGGGGGCCGGTAGAGACCCAGTACTTC
j_call: TRBJ1-1; clone_size: .; v_call: TRBV9; d_call: TRBD1; cdr3_aa: CASSVGDRLNTEAFF; cdr3_nt: TGTGCCAGCAGCGTTGGGGACAGGTTGAACACTGAAGCTTTCTTT
j_call: TRBJ1-4; clone_size: .; v_call: TRBV10-3; d_call: TRBD1; cdr3_aa: CAISEGGDSEKLFF; cdr3_nt: TGTGCCATCAGTGAAGGAGGGGACAGTGAAAAACTGTTTTTT
j_call: TRBJ1-5; clone_size: .; v_call: TRBV10-3; d_call: .; cdr3_aa: CASNDRRDQPQHF; cdr3_nt: TGTGCCAGCAACGACAGGCGGGATCAGCCCCAGCATTTT
j_call: TRBJ2-3; clone_size: once; v_call: TRBV2; d_call: .; cdr3_aa: CASSPGDHRDTQYF; cdr3_nt: TGTGCCAGCAGTCCCGGTGACCACAGAGATACGCAGTATTTT
j_call: TRBJ2-3; clone_size: few; v_call: TRBV5-6; d_call: TRBD2; cdr3_aa: CASSLAFAGGPHTQYF; cdr3_nt: TGTGCCAGCAGCTTGGCGTTTGCGGGGGGGCCACATACGCAGTATTTT
j_call: TRBJ2-7; clone_size: .; v_call: TRBV5-6; d_call: .; cdr3_aa: CASSRDTSYEQYF; cdr3_nt: TGTGCCAGCAGTCGGGACACCTCCTACGAGCAGTACTTC
j_call: TRBJ2-1; clone_size: .; v_call: TRBV7-2; d_call: TRBD2; cdr3_aa: CASSATSGYNEQFF; cdr3_nt: TGTGCCAGCAGCGCTACTAGCGGCTACAATGAGCAGTTCTTC
j_call: TRBJ2-3; clone_size: .; v_call: TRBV10-2; d_call: TRBD2; cdr3_aa: CASTQLAGGTDTQYF; cdr3_nt: TGCGCCAGCACCCAGCTAGCGGGGGGAACAGATACGCAGTATTTT
j_call: TRBJ2-1; clone_size: once; v_call: TRBV7-8; d_call: .; cdr3_aa: CASSELEGGTSSDEQFF; cdr3_nt: TGTGCCAGCAGCGAGTTGGAGGGTGGGACCTCGAGCGATGAGCAGTTCTTC
j_call: TRBJ1-1; clone_size: .; v_call: TRBV6-6; d_call: .; cdr3_aa: CASSYSGSNTEAFF; cdr3_nt: TGTGCCAGCAGTTACTCGGGCAGCAACACTGAAGCTTTCTTT
j_call: TRBJ2-1; clone_size: .; v_call: TRBV7-2; d_call: TRBD2; cdr3_aa: CASSRSQASGNEQFF; cdr3_nt: TGTGCCAGCAGCCGAAGTCAGGCTAGCGGCAATGAGCAGTTCTTC
j_call: TRBJ2-3; clone_size: .; v_call: TRBV7-2; d_call: TRBD1; cdr3_aa: CASSLDRAADTQYF; cdr3_nt: TGTGCCAGCAGCTTGGACAGGGCAGCAGATACGCAGTATTTT
j_call: TRBJ2-5; clone_size: .; v_call: TRBV2; d_call: .; cdr3_aa: CASSDEATPGETQYF; cdr3_nt: TGTGCCAGCAGTGACGAGGCAACGCCGGGGGAGACCCAGTACTTC
j_call: TRBJ1-4; clone_size: .; v_call: TRBV6-6; d_call: TRBD1; cdr3_aa: CASSYSGTGNEKLFF; cdr3_nt: TGTGCCAGCAGTTACTCCGGGACAGGAAACGAAAAACTGTTTTTT
j_call: TRBJ2-7; clone_size: .; v_call: TRBV6-1; d_call: TRBD1; cdr3_aa: CASKRTGSTYEQYF; cdr3_nt: TGTGCCAGCAAAAGGACAGGGTCTACCTACGAGCAGTACTTC
j_call: TRBJ2-7; clone_size: .; v_call: TRBV7-2; d_call: TRBD2; cdr3_aa: CASSRTSNYEQYF; cdr3_nt: TGTGCCAGCAGTCGGACTAGTAACTACGAGCAGTACTTC
j_call: TRBJ2-5; clone_size: .; v_call: TRBV4-3; d_call: TRBD2; cdr3_aa: CASSQDGSGGRETQYF; cdr3_nt: TGCGCCAGCAGCCAAGACGGGAGCGGGGGGCGAGAGACCCAGTACTTC
j_call: TRBJ2-2; clone_size: .; v_call: TRBV27; d_call: TRBD1; cdr3_aa: CASSLSGQGAPSRTGELFF; cdr3_nt: TGTGCCAGCAGTTTATCGGGACAGGGGGCCCCCTCGAGAACCGGGGAGCTGTTTTTT
j_call: TRBJ2-2; clone_size: .; v_call: TRBV6-1; d_call: .; cdr3_aa: CASSERWGGGDTGELFF; cdr3_nt: TGTGCCAGCAGTGAGAGGTGGGGTGGGGGCGACACCGGGGAGCTGTTTTTT
j_call: TRBJ2-3; clone_size: .; v_call: TRBV14; d_call: .; cdr3_aa: CASSQGLDTQYF; cdr3_nt: TGTGCCAGCAGCCAAGGGCTAGATACGCAGTATTTT
j_call: TRBJ2-7; clone_size: .; v_call: TRBV9; d_call: TRBD2; cdr3_aa: CASSATLAGVDEQYF; cdr3_nt: TGTGCCAGCAGCGCCACACTAGCGGGGGTGGATGAGCAGTACTTC
j_call: TRBJ2-6; clone_size: medium-sized; v_call: TRBV19; d_call: .; cdr3_aa: CASREGSFFGANVLTF; cdr3_nt: TGTGCCAGTAGGGAAGGGAGTTTTTTTGGGGCCAACGTCCTGACTTTC
j_call: TRBJ2-1; clone_size: few; v_call: TRBV27; d_call: .; cdr3_aa: CASSLIFNNEQFF; cdr3_nt: TGTGCCAGCAGTTTAATTTTCAACAATGAGCAGTTCTTC
j_call: TRBJ2-5; clone_size: once; v_call: TRBV6-1; d_call: .; cdr3_aa: CASSDPPSGQETQYF; cdr3_nt: TGTGCCAGCAGTGACCCCCCGAGCGGACAAGAGACCCAGTACTTC
j_call: TRBJ2-7; clone_size: .; v_call: TRBV9; d_call: .; cdr3_aa: CASSTRQGGDEQYF; cdr3_nt: TGTGCCAGCAGCACCAGACAGGGAGGTGACGAGCAGTACTTC
j_call: TRBJ1-2; clone_size: .; v_call: TRBV2; d_call: .; cdr3_aa: CASSEPAGGSPGYTF; cdr3_nt: TGTGCCAGCAGTGAACCAGCAGGAGGGAGTCCCGGCTACACCTTC
j_call: TRBJ2-5; clone_size: .; v_call: TRBV19; d_call: .; cdr3_aa: CASSTGLWETQYF; cdr3_nt: TGTGCCAGTAGTACTGGACTGTGGGAGACCCAGTACTTC
j_call: TRBJ2-1; clone_size: .; v_call: TRBV5-1; d_call: TRBD2; cdr3_aa: CASSSLTSGPYNEQFF; cdr3_nt: TGCGCCAGCAGCTCCCTGACTAGCGGGCCCTACAATGAGCAGTTCTTC
j_call: TRBJ1-1; clone_size: .; v_call: TRBV10-2; d_call: .; cdr3_aa: CASSEHFGEKDTEAFF; cdr3_nt: TGCGCCAGCAGTGAACATTTCGGGGAGAAGGACACTGAAGCTTTCTTT
j_call: TRBJ2-7; clone_size: .; v_call: TRBV6-1; d_call: TRBD1; cdr3_aa: CASSSGTGVYYEQYF; cdr3_nt: TGTGCCAGCAGTTCCGGGACAGGGGTGTACTACGAGCAGTACTTC
j_call: TRBJ2-2; clone_size: .; v_call: TRBV11-2; d_call: TRBD2; cdr3_aa: CASSKQRERYTGELFF; cdr3_nt: TGTGCCAGCAGCAAGCAGCGGGAGAGGTACACCGGGGAGCTGTTTTTT
j_call: TRBJ1-5; clone_size: .; v_call: TRBV30; d_call: .; cdr3_aa: CAWGGNRGNQPQHF; cdr3_nt: TGTGCCTGGGGAGGAAACAGGGGCAATCAGCCCCAGCATTTT
j_call: TRBJ2-5; clone_size: .; v_call: TRBV7-2; d_call: .; cdr3_aa: CASSLSNPGSKQETQYF; cdr3_nt: TGTGCCAGCAGCTTAAGCAACCCCGGGAGTAAGCAAGAGACCCAGTACTTC
j_call: TRBJ2-2; clone_size: .; v_call: TRBV19; d_call: .; cdr3_aa: CASSIDGVAAYLNTGELFF; cdr3_nt: TGTGCCAGTAGTATAGACGGGGTAGCGGCGTATTTAAACACCGGGGAGCTGTTTTTT
j_call: TRBJ2-3; clone_size: .; v_call: TRBV4-3; d_call: .; cdr3_aa: CASSQEQGTDTQYF; cdr3_nt: TGCGCCAGCAGCCAGGAACAGGGTACAGATACGCAGTATTTT
j_call: TRBJ2-2; clone_size: .; v_call: TRBV9; d_call: TRBD2; cdr3_aa: CASSTTGGPGTGELFF; cdr3_nt: TGTGCCAGCAGCACTACGGGGGGGCCAGGAACCGGGGAGCTGTTTTTT